The source of this T cell receptor (beta chain) is a study of Graves' ophthalmopathy and Graves' hyperthyroidism. For repertoire sequencing, the TCR beta CDR3 regions were amplified from RNA transcripts. Scientists carried out first-round RT-PCR using HTBI primers and then a second-round multiplex PCR. TCRdb called the multiplex PCR reads again in MiXCR, with one record for every CDR3 protein. The sample carries about 740,000 distinct CDR3 sequences, 40% recorded once. For donors with ophthalmopathy, the disease showed moderate-to-severe activity, reached CAS ≥3 and NOSPECS ≥4, and had lasted under 3 months. V was clipped by 5 bases and J by 5 bases, with 12 bases between them. This CDR3 is 13 amino acids long. Germline V gene data show CDR1 as SNHLY and CDR2 as FYNNEI.

This chain joins TRBV2 and TRBJ1-1; D gene ambiguous. The clonotype comes from an adult man with Graves' ophthalmopathy. Material: peripheral blood. This CDR3 is CASSYSTKTEAFF. The CDR3 DNA is TGTGCCAGCAGTTACTCCACTAAGACTGAAGCTTTCTTT.